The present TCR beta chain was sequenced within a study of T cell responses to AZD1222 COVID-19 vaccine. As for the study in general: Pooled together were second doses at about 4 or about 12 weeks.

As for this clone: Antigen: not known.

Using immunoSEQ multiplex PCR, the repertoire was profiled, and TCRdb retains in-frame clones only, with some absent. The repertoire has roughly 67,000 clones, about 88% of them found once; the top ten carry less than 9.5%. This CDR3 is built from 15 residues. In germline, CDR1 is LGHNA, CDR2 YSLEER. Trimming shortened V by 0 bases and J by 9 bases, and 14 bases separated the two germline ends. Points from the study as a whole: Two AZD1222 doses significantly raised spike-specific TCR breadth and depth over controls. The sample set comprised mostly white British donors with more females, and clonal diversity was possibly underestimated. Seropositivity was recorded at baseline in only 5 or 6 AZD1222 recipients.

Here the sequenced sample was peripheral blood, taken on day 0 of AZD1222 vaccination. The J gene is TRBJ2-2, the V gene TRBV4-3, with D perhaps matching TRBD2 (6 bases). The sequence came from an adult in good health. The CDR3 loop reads CASSQEPRRGWELFF. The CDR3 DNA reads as TGCGCCAGCAGCCAAGAGCCCAGGAGGGGCTGGGAGCTGTTTTTT.